The T cell receptor beta chain under discussion was sequenced for a study of naive and memory T cell subsets. The study's findings and limits: Diversity fell and Gini index rose from naive through CM, EM, EMRA. Expression changes during T cell differentiation may affect RNA-based TCR counts.

Two oligonucleotides, mixed equimolar, formed the beta constant-region primer covering TRBC1 and TRBC2. Nested alpha and beta constant-region primers with the SP2 primer drove four PCR rounds on ligated cDNA. TCRdb called the UMI-ligation and nested PCR reads again in MiXCR, with one record for every CDR3 protein. The sample has around 17,000 distinct CDR3 sequences; around 8.2% are singletons. This clonotype was picked up many times. The antigen is unknown. CD4 T cells were positively selected, then CD8 T cells from the CD4-negative fraction. The specimen was central memory CD8+ T cells from blood. This sequence was found in a human donor in good health.

In nucleotides, the CDR3 is TGTGCCAGCAGCCAGGGGGGCGGTGAGCAGTTCTTC. Its translation is CASSQGGGEQFF. The chain employs TRBV3-1 and TRBJ2-1; D is possibly TRBD1 or TRBD2 (6 bases each). The CDR3 has 12 amino acids. Germline CDR1 is LGHDT and CDR2 is YNNKEL (reference sequence). V was cut by 3 bases and J by 9 bases, with 9 bases left in between.